The 8 T cell receptor beta chains listed next were all sequenced from one sample in a study of PD-1 blockade in mismatch repair-deficient tumors. Clones were sequenced by immunoSEQ multiplex PCR, and TCRdb holds only the in-frame ones, with some missing. The table includes under 40,000 clones, roughly 88% detected once. The material sequenced was PBMCs, taken around 40 weeks after starting pembrolizumab. These receptors were collected from an adult with mismatch repair-deficient cancer.

The chain employs TRBV10-3 and TRBJ2-1; the D is unclear. The V end lost 8 bases, the J end lost 5 bases, and 16 bases lay between the germline ends. Germline V gives CDR1 ENHRY, CDR2 SYGVKD. This CDR3 comprises 14 residues. CDR3 amino acids: CAISRISTDNEQFF. CDR3 bases: TGTGCCATCTCTCGAATTAGCACCGACAATGAGCAGTTCTTC.

The chain carries TRBV7-9 and TRBJ1-4; 8 nucleotides match TRBD1. Trimming took 3 bases from V and 10 from J; bases not matched to a gene: 7. The CDR3 totals 14 residues. The V gene's germline CDR1 is SEHNR and CDR2 FQNEAQ (reference sequence). The CDR3 loop reads CASSFGQGIGKLFF. The CDR3 nucleotides read TGTGCCAGCAGCTTCGGACAGGGCATAGGAAAACTGTTTTTT. Filled out from reference TRBV7-9 and TRBJ1-4, the complete variable domain reads DTGVSQNPRHKITKRGQNVTFRCDPISEHNRLYWYRQTLGQGPEFLTYFQNEAQLEKSRLLSDRFSAERPKGSFSTLEIQRTEQGDSAMYLCASSFGQGIGKLFFGSGTQLSVL.

The chain uses TRBV29-1 and TRBJ2-5; the match to TRBD1 covers 11 bases. The germline V gene has CDR1 SQVTM and CDR2 ANQGSEA. V trimming: 4 bases; J trimming: 5 bases; junction bases outside the gene matches: 6. The CDR3 is 14 residues long. The CDR3 DNA sequence: TGCAGCGTTGTAAGGACAGGGGGCCGTGAGACCCAGTACTTC. It encodes CSVVRTGGRETQYF.

This rearrangement joins TRBV28 to TRBJ2-1; D might be TRBD2 (6 bases). The CDR3 extends over 14 amino acids. V lost 6 bases and J 6 bases, leaving 15 bases between the germline ends. Germline V gene data show CDR1 as MDHEN and CDR2 as SYDVKM. CDR3 residues: CASRSATRINEQFF. In DNA form, the CDR3 reads TGTGCCAGCAGGTCCGCGACTAGGATCAATGAGCAGTTCTTC.

The rearrangement uses TRBV19 and TRBJ1-1, with D tentatively TRBD1 (5 bases). With 4 bases removed from V and 3 bases from J, the gap between germline ends came to 12 bases. Germline values: CDR1 LNHDA, CDR2 SQIVND (reference sequence). CDR3 length equals 14 residues. The DNA of the CDR3 is TGTGCCAGTAGTAAAGGGGTTAGGGACACTGAAGCTTTCTTT. The encoded protein is CASSKGVRDTEAFF.

CDR3 coding DNA: TGTGCCAGCAGCGCCGTGCTTCTCGGCACCATATATTTT. Amino acid sequence: CASSAVLLGTIYF. The chain links TRBV9 to TRBJ1-3; D unresolved. This CDR3 is built from 13 residues. The V gene's germline CDR1 is SGDLS and CDR2 YYNGEE. Trimming pared 3 bases from V and 9 bases from J, leaving 13 bases between.

The rearrangement joins TRBV19 to TRBJ2-1; D is unresolved. The germline V and J ends were trimmed by 3 bases and 0 bases, with 9 bases remaining between them. Germline CDR1 LNHDA, CDR2 SQIVND (reference sequence). The CDR3 covers 15 residues. The CDR3, as DNA: TGTGCCAGTAGTATCCTTGTCAGCTCCTACAATGAGCAGTTCTTC. Translated: CASSILVSSYNEQFF.

The rearrangement uses TRBV7-8 and TRBJ1-3, with D possibly TRBD1 on 5 matching bases. Germline values: CDR1 SGHVS, CDR2 FQNEAQ. This CDR3 is 13 amino acids long. The germline V and J ends were trimmed by 6 bases and 4 bases, with 10 bases remaining between them. CDR3 protein: CASRQDGGNTIYF. CDR3 nucleotides: TGTGCCAGCAGACAGGACGGGGGAAACACCATATATTTT.